Presented here are 11 T cell receptor beta chains from one specimen sequenced in a study of cytotoxic CD8 clonotypes in ibrutinib-treated CLL. The data were produced by immunoSEQ multiplex PCR, yet TCRdb's version contains in-frame clones alone and is incomplete. Of about 270,000 clones listed, around 76% are singletons. Here the sequenced sample was PBMCs, taken at disease progression, from a patient treated with ibrutinib. The origin of the receptors is a human donor with chronic lymphocytic leukemia.

The J gene is TRBJ1-1, the V gene TRBV7-2; a possible D gene is TRBD1 (5 bases). Trimming pared 0 bases from V and 0 bases from J, leaving 8 bases between. The germline V gene encodes CDR1 SGHTA and CDR2 FQGNSA. The CDR3 sequence is 15 residues long. This chain's CDR3 is CASSLADKMNTEAFF. Written as DNA, the CDR3 is TGTGCCAGCAGCTTAGCGGACAAAATGAACACTGAAGCTTTCTTT.

This chain links TRBV6-1 with TRBJ2-7, with TRBD1 identical over 10 bases. This CDR3 is 13 amino acids long. Germline-derived CDR1 and CDR2 are MNHNS and SASEGT. J gave up 3 bases and V 6 bases, and 2 bases lay outside the gene matches. CDR3 bases: TGTGCCAGCAGCGGACAGGGGGTCTACGAGCAGTACTTC. Residues: CASSGQGVYEQYF.

The chain recombines TRBV28 with TRBJ1-2; D ambiguous. The V gene's germline CDR1 is MDHEN and CDR2 SYDVKM. Trimming stripped 8 bases from V and 6 bases from J, with 19 bases between. The CDR3 is 14 amino acids. The CDR3 nucleotides read TGTGCCAGCTCAACCGTGTGGGCACTCGATGGCTACACCTTC. It yields the protein CASSTVWALDGYTF.

V is TRBV7-3 and J is TRBJ1-5; 8 bases are a match to TRBD1. Germline CDR1 SGHTA, CDR2 FQGTGA. This CDR3 region has 15 residues. V gave up 5 bases and J gave up 6 bases; unmatched junction bases: 9. The chain's CDR3 is CASSTAGGAPQPQHF. CDR3 nucleotides: TGTGCCAGCAGCACAGCAGGGGGCGCTCCTCAGCCCCAGCATTTT.

The chain couples TRBV5-5 to TRBJ2-1, with D possibly being TRBD2 (6 bases). The CDR3 runs 16 residues. Germline CDR1 is SGHKS and CDR2 is YYEKEE (reference sequence). V was pared by 4 bases and J by 4 bases, with 18 bases between. CDR3 DNA sequence: TGTGCCAGCAGCCGAGTGAGGGAGGCATTTTACAATGAGCAGTTCTTC. Amino acids: CASSRVREAFYNEQFF.

This clone was recorded only once. The chain combines TRBV5-1 with TRBJ1-4; D ambiguous. This CDR3 has 14 residues. Trimming took off 4 bases at V and 6 bases at J, with 13 bases between the two ends. Germline V gene lookup returns CDR1 SGHRS and CDR2 YFSETQ. CDR3 bases: TGCGCCAGCAGCCACGGAGGCCGAGATGAAAAACTGTTTTTT. Translation: CASSHGGRDEKLFF.

To note about this clone: Other DNA sequences in the sample encode the same CDR3. The CDR3 sequence: CASSFPGADTQYF. In DNA, the CDR3 is TGTGCCAGCAGTTTTCCGGGCGCAGATACGCAGTATTTT. The chain joins TRBV28 to TRBJ2-3, with D unresolved. Germline assignment: CDR1 MDHEN and CDR2 SYDVKM. V lost 3 bases and J 4 bases, leaving 8 bases between the germline ends. The CDR3 has 13 residues.

The chain links TRBV19 to TRBJ2-7; tentative D call: TRBD2 (5 bases). Trimming removed 0 bases from V and 0 bases from J, with 12 bases in between. The CDR3 has 16 amino acids. The germline V gene has CDR1 LNHDA and CDR2 SQIVND (reference sequence). The CDR3 DNA reads as TGTGCCAGTAGTATAGATCAGCGGAGTAGCTCCTACGAGCAGTACTTC. It codes for CASSIDQRSSSYEQYF.

This chain joins TRBV29-1 and TRBJ2-3; 7 nucleotides agree with TRBD1. V was clipped by 6 bases and J by 1 base; unmatched bases: 7. The CDR3 totals 14 residues. The germline V gene encodes CDR1 SQVTM and CDR2 ANQGSEA. CDR3 DNA: TGCAGCGTGTCCCCAACAGGGGGCACAGATACGCAGTATTTT. This sequence encodes CSVSPTGGTDTQYF.

This sequence joins TRBV19 and TRBJ2-7; D is ambiguous. This CDR3 has 14 amino acids. From germline, CDR1 is LNHDA and CDR2 SQIVND (reference sequence). V was pared by 2 bases and J by 6 bases, with 14 bases between. The DNA for the CDR3 is TGTGCCAGTAGTATAAACGGCGCAGTGCGCGAGCAGTACTTC. This translates into CASSINGAVREQYF. Full variable domain (rest looked up from reference TRBV19 and TRBJ2-7): DGGITQSPKYLFRKEGQNVTLSCEQNLNHDAMYWYRQDPGQGLRLIYYSQIVNDFQKGDIAEGYSVSREKKESFPLTVTSAQKNPTAFYLCASSINGAVREQYFGPGTRLTVT.

The chain combines TRBV7-8 with TRBJ2-7; D perhaps matches TRBD2 (5 bases). CDR1 is SGHVS and CDR2 is FQNEAQ in the germline V gene. The CDR3 extends over 14 amino acids. Trimming took off 1 base at V and 3 bases at J, with 10 bases between the two ends. CDR3 sequence (DNA): TGTGCCAGCAGCTTAGAGAGGCGGGTCTACGAGCAGTACTTC. Translation: CASSLERRVYEQYF. Full variable domain (rest looked up from reference TRBV7-8 and TRBJ2-7): GAGVSQSPRYKVAKRGQDVALRCDPISGHVSLFWYQQALGQGPEFLTYFQNEAQLDKSGLPSDRFFAERPEGSVSTLKIQRTQQEDSAVYLCASSLERRVYEQYFGPGTRLTVT.